The entry that follows covers one TCR beta chain sequence. Antigen specificity is unknown. This specimen comes from a study of graft-versus-host responses after intestinal transplantation. About the study: As for transplant type, recipients had multivisceral, liver-intestinal, or isolated intestinal grafts. After anti-thymocyte globulin induction, recipients took tacrolimus and steroids for about 3 years. The study, taken as a whole, reports: The marrow of recipients harbored GvH clones, and ileum or blood showed some of them first.

This table comes from immunoSEQ multiplex PCR, and its TCRdb copy is limited to in-frame clones, with some not included. The data contain about 120,000 clones, about 93% of them singletons. Germline V gene lookup returns CDR1 MGHRA and CDR2 YSYEKL. CDR3 length: 16 amino acids. V lost 4 bases, J lost 0 bases, and 2 bases stayed unmatched. The TCR originated in a human donor who received an intestinal transplant. The chain recombines TRBV4-1 with TRBJ2-3, with 12 bases aligning to TRBD2. Sequencing used unstimulated CD4+ T cells sorted from spleen or lymph node cells, obtained before intestinal transplant. CDR3 loop: CASSRGTSGSTDTQYF. In nucleotides, the CDR3 is TGCGCCAGCAGCCGAGGGACTAGCGGGAGCACAGATACGCAGTATTTT.